The 32 T cell receptor beta chains below were found in one sample sequenced in a study of cytomegalovirus exposure and HLA in healthy donors. 13 Jbeta primers and 60 Vbeta primers were used for the PCR. Produced via immunoSEQ multiplex PCR; TCRdb's table is partial and in-frame only. This table has roughly 160,000 clones, roughly 78% appearing once. Sequencing used PBMCs. Receptors were obtained from a man aged 35-49 years in good health and CMV-seronegative.

This clone was seen a few times. The J gene is TRBJ1-5, the V gene TRBV9; possibly TRBD1 for D (6 bases). The CDR3 loop spans 14 amino acids. Between the trimmed V and J ends, which lost 1 base and 6 bases, there was a span of 11 bases. Germline assignment: CDR1 SGDLS and CDR2 YYNGEE. CDR3 sequence: CASSVSGVTQPQHF. CDR3 sequence (DNA): TGTGCCAGCAGCGTATCAGGGGTGACTCAGCCCCAGCATTTT.

The chain employs TRBV7-9 and TRBJ1-3, with 8 bases lining up with TRBD1. Germline CDR1 and CDR2: SEHNR and FQNEAQ (reference sequence). V lost 3 bases, J lost 4 bases, and 14 bases stayed unmatched. The CDR3 contains 18 residues. DNA for the CDR3: TGTGCCAGCAGCTTTTACGGAAGCCTTGGGACAGGAGGAAACACCATATATTTT. Translated: CASSFYGSLGTGGNTIYF.

This sequence joins TRBV7-6 and TRBJ1-4; TRBD1 is a possible D gene (5 bases). The CDR3 sequence is 16 residues long. CDR1 is SGHVS, CDR2 FNYEAQ, per germline. V was clipped by 1 base and J by 0 bases, with 9 bases between them. The DNA of the CDR3 is TGTGCCAGCAGCTTAGAAGGGGCCGCAACTAATGAAAAACTGTTTTTT. It yields the protein CASSLEGAATNEKLFF.

This chain links TRBV28 with TRBJ2-7; possible D gene TRBD2, 6 bases. Per germline, CDR1 MDHEN and CDR2 SYDVKM. Trimming left V 3 bases short and J 2 bases short, with 14 bases between. The length of the CDR3 is 15 residues. CDR3 residues: CASSFRAGGPYEQYF. CDR3 in DNA: TGTGCCAGCAGTTTTAGGGCTGGAGGGCCCTACGAGCAGTACTTC.

The rearrangement uses TRBV21-1 and TRBJ2-1; the table assigns TRBD2, which was not confirmed against the DNA. TRBV21-1 is noted as a pseudogene. This CDR3 region has 15 residues. CDR3: CASLKSGLDFNEQFF. The CDR3 coding sequence is TGTGCCAGCTTAAAAAGTGGACTAGATTTCAATGAGCAGTTCTTC.

The chain carries TRBV5-1 and TRBJ1-2; the match to TRBD1 covers 7 bases. There are 15 residues in the CDR3. Losses at the gene ends were 4 bases for V and 4 bases for J; bases not matched to a gene: 10. Germline V CDR1 and CDR2: SGHRS, YFSETQ. In DNA, the CDR3 is TGCGCCAGCAGCATAAACGGGGACAGCTTCTATGGCTACACCTTC. It translates to CASSINGDSFYGYTF. The entire variable domain, with the rest obtained from reference TRBV5-1 and TRBJ1-2, is as follows: KAGVTQTPRYLIKTRGQQVTLSCSPISGHRSVSWYQQTPGQGLQFLFEYFSETQRNKGNFPGRFSGRQFSNSRSEMNVSTLELGDSALYLCASSINGDSFYGYTFGSGTRLTVV.

The V call is TRBV27, the J call TRBJ1-6; 9 bases are shared with TRBD1. Unmatched junction bases numbered 6, after V lost 6 bases and J lost 6 bases. Germline CDR1 reads MNHEY; CDR2 reads SMNVEV (reference sequence). The CDR3 extends over 15 amino acids. The CDR3 coding sequence is TGTGCCAGCAGCTTCCAGGACAGGGGTAATTCACCCCTCCACTTT. Its translation is CASSFQDRGNSPLHF.

The rearrangement uses TRBV28 and TRBJ2-7, with 7 bases aligning to TRBD2. Trimming removed 9 bases from V and 3 bases from J; junction bases left unmatched: 11. Germline loops: CDR1 MDHEN, CDR2 SYDVKM. The CDR3 is 14 residues long. CDR3 amino acids: CASRRGGVGYEQYF. In DNA, the CDR3 is TGTGCCAGTCGGCGGGGAGGGGTAGGCTACGAGCAGTACTTC. Full variable domain (outside the CDR3, taken from reference TRBV28 and TRBJ2-7): DVKVTQSSRYLVKRTGEKVFLECVQDMDHENMFWYRQDPGLGLRLIYFSYDVKMKEKGDIPEGYSVSREKKERFSLILESASTNQTSMYLCASRRGGVGYEQYFGPGTRLTVT.

The V and J genes are TRBV9 and TRBJ1-4, with 8 bases matching TRBD1. Germline assignment: CDR1 SGDLS and CDR2 YYNGEE. This CDR3 has 16 amino acids. Germline trimming cut 4 bases from V and 4 bases from J; bases unmatched to any gene: 9. CDR3 sequence (DNA): TGTGCCAGCAGCCCACGGACAGGGACCGATAATGAAAAACTGTTTTTT. It translates to CASSPRTGTDNEKLFF. Variable domain in full (rest from reference TRBV9 and TRBJ1-4): DSGVTQTPKHLITATGQRVTLRCSPRSGDLSVYWYQQSLDQGLQFLIQYYNGEERAKGNILERFSAQQFPDLHSELNLSSLELGDSALYFCASSPRTGTDNEKLFFGSGTQLSVL.

The chain couples TRBV10-3 to TRBJ2-1, with TRBD2 matching over 11 bases. The CDR3 sequence is 16 residues long. CDR1 is ENHRY and CDR2 is SYGVKD in the germline V gene. V shed 7 bases, J shed 6 bases, and the junction held 11 bases outside the gene matches. This chain's CDR3 is CAITGVAGGPVNEQFF. The CDR3 DNA reads TGTGCCATCACGGGGGTAGCGGGAGGGCCGGTCAATGAGCAGTTCTTC.

This rearrangement joins TRBV19 to TRBJ2-7; a weak D match, TRBD2 (7 bases). Germline assignment: CDR1 LNHDA and CDR2 SQIVND (reference sequence). This CDR3 region has 13 residues. The ends were cut back, 5 bases at V and 6 bases at J, with 14 bases in the middle. In nucleotides, the CDR3 is TGTGCCAGTAGTCTCCAGGGGAGGGCCGAGCAGTACTTC. Translation gives CASSLQGRAEQYF.

CDR3 loop: CASEQKNSGGSEQYF. As DNA, the CDR3 is TGTGCCAGCGAGCAGAAGAACTCAGGGGGTTCCGAGCAGTACTTC. The chain joins TRBV6-1 to TRBJ2-7; 7 bases align to TRBD1. The ends lost 8 bases at V and 6 bases at J; junction bases unmatched: 16. Germline V gives CDR1 MNHNS, CDR2 SASEGT. This CDR3 region has 15 residues.

The genes are TRBV7-9 and TRBJ2-5; D gene ambiguous. Germline V CDR1 and CDR2: SEHNR, FQNEAQ (reference sequence). The CDR3 consists of 12 residues. The ends were cut back, 2 bases at V and 4 bases at J, with 5 bases in the middle. CDR3 protein: CASSLNLETQYF. The CDR3 DNA sequence: TGTGCCAGCAGCTTAAACTTAGAGACCCAGTACTTC. The full variable domain, with the rest looked up from reference TRBV7-9 and TRBJ2-5, is DTGVSQNPRHKITKRGQNVTFRCDPISEHNRLYWYRQTLGQGPEFLTYFQNEAQLEKSRLLSDRFSAERPKGSFSTLEIQRTEQGDSAMYLCASSLNLETQYFGPGTRLLVL.

This chain's CDR3 is CASSKDRLYEQYF. The CDR3 nucleotides are TGTGCCAGCAGCAAGGACAGGCTCTACGAGCAGTACTTC. The chain recombines TRBV7-9 with TRBJ2-7, with 7 bases fitting TRBD1. Trimming cost V 5 bases and J 3 bases; bases outside gene matches: 4. The CDR3 contains 13 residues. Germline V gene sequence: CDR1 SEHNR, CDR2 FQNEAQ (reference sequence).

The CDR3 nucleotides read TGTGCCAGCAGGATAGAAGCGTTGGATGGCTACACCTTC. Translated: CASRIEALDGYTF. V and J are TRBV7-9 and TRBJ1-2; D unresolved. Germline assignment: CDR1 SEHNR and CDR2 FQNEAQ (reference sequence). Trimming shortened V by 6 bases and J by 6 bases, and 14 bases separated the two germline ends. The CDR3 extends over 13 amino acids.

This chain uses TRBV27 with TRBJ1-5; 7 nucleotides match TRBD1. Trimming took 3 bases from V and 6 from J; bases not matched to a gene: 11. The CDR3 totals 16 residues. Germline V gives CDR1 MNHEY, CDR2 SMNVEV (reference sequence). The CDR3 nucleotides read TGTGCCAGCAGTTTGTACTCTCAGGGGACAGTTCAGCCCCAGCATTTT. The encoded protein is CASSLYSQGTVQPQHF.

This chain links TRBV28 with TRBJ2-7; the match to TRBD2 covers 12 bases. The junction had 10 bases not matched to a gene; V was cut back by 1 base and J by 0 bases. Germline V gives CDR1 MDHEN, CDR2 SYDVKM. The CDR3 contains 19 residues. For the CDR3, the DNA is TGTGCCAGCAGTTTATCACTAGCGGGAGGTTTTTCTAGCTCCTACGAGCAGTACTTC. Residues: CASSLSLAGGFSSSYEQYF. Complete variable domain (other parts from reference TRBV28 and TRBJ2-7): DVKVTQSSRYLVKRTGEKVFLECVQDMDHENMFWYRQDPGLGLRLIYFSYDVKMKEKGDIPEGYSVSREKKERFSLILESASTNQTSMYLCASSLSLAGGFSSSYEQYFGPGTRLTVT.

On this clone itself: The junction does not match germline at one end; this may be a read error. V usage is TRBV28 and J usage is TRBJ2-4; no firm D call. CDR1 MDHEN and CDR2 SYDVKM come from the germline V gene. CDR3 length: 12 residues. For the CDR3, the DNA is TGTGCCAGCAGACGCCGACCAAACAGTCAGTACTTC. Its translation: CASRRRPNSQYF.

This sequence joins TRBV7-9 and TRBJ2-1; no clear D gene. V was trimmed by 11 bases and J by 0 bases, leaving 14 bases between them. In germline, CDR1 is SEHNR, CDR2 FQNEAQ (reference sequence). CDR3 length: 14 residues. CDR3 sequence reads: CAHNAASSYNEQFF. The CDR3 nucleotides are TGTGCCCATAATGCGGCTAGCTCCTACAATGAGCAGTTCTTC.

This clone came up once. The chain joins TRBV28 to TRBJ1-2; D possibly corresponds to TRBD1 (5 bases). CDR3 length: 13 amino acids. The V end lost 6 bases, the J end lost 8 bases, and 16 bases lay between the germline ends. CDR1 is MDHEN, CDR2 SYDVKM, per germline. The CDR3 DNA reads as TGTGCCAGCAGGGGGGGTCCGAGGGCAGGCTACACCTTC. Its protein is CASRGGPRAGYTF.

The count of this clone is one. This chain uses TRBV4-3 with TRBJ2-1, with 10 bases that match TRBD2. Germline lookup yields CDR1 LGHNA and CDR2 YSLEER. With 2 bases clipped from V and 4 bases from J, the junction kept 2 bases outside the gene matches. The CDR3 runs 15 residues. CDR3 sequence (DNA): TGCGCCAGCAGCCAATCACTAGCGGGGTACAATGAGCAGTTCTTC. This sequence encodes CASSQSLAGYNEQFF.

V gene TRBV19 combines with J gene TRBJ2-2; TRBD1 aligns across 8 bases. The CDR3 has 14 residues. V shed 10 bases and J 3 bases; nucleotides not matched to a gene: 7. From germline, CDR1 is LNHDA and CDR2 SQIVND (reference sequence). The CDR3, as DNA: TGTGCCACCGTTGACAGGGGCGACACCGGGGAGCTGTTTTTT. This sequence encodes CATVDRGDTGELFF.

V gene TRBV10-2 combines with J gene TRBJ2-7; 13 bases match TRBD2. CDR1 is WSHSY, CDR2 SAAADI, per germline. The CDR3 covers 14 residues. J gave up 5 bases and V 5 bases, and 3 bases lay outside the gene matches. The CDR3 nucleotides read TGCGCCAGCAGTTCCGGGACTAGCGGGAACGAGCAGTACTTC. It is translated as CASSSGTSGNEQYF.

The count of this clone is one. V gene TRBV2 combines with J gene TRBJ2-2, with 8 bases lining up with TRBD1. Germline V CDR1 and CDR2: SNHLY, FYNNEI. J was trimmed by 9 bases and V by 6 bases; bases with no gene match: 9. The CDR3 is 14 amino acids. For the CDR3, the DNA is TGTGCCAGCAGCCAGGACAGGGTTCTCCGGGAGCTGTTTTTT. Amino acid sequence: CASSQDRVLRELFF.

A note on this clone: The junction does not match germline at one end; this may be a read error. The chain joins TRBV7-9 to TRBJ1-4, with D perhaps TRBD1 (5 bases). This CDR3 comprises 14 residues. CDR1 is SEHNR, CDR2 FQNEAQ, per germline (reference sequence). The CDR3 here is CSSSLVGANEKLFF. The DNA for the CDR3 is TGTTCCAGCAGCTTGGTAGGGGCTAATGAAAAACTGTTTTTT.

In regard to this clone: Germline and junction disagree at one end, which may indicate a read error. The chain is built from TRBV6-1 and TRBJ1-5, with 8 bases that match TRBD1. Looked up from germline, CDR1 is MNHNS and CDR2 is SASEGT. The CDR3 contains 14 residues. The CDR3 protein is CASREDRGEQPQHF. The CDR3 DNA follows: TGTGCCAGCAGAGAAGACAGGGGAGAGCAGCCCCAGCATTTT.

Comment on this clone: Relative to the germline gene, one junction end is altered; a read error may explain this. The chain links TRBV5-4 to TRBJ2-4; tentative D call: TRBD2 (5 bases). Germline loops: CDR1 SGHNT, CDR2 YYREEE (reference sequence). This CDR3 contains 13 residues. CDR3 in DNA: TGTGCCAGCAAAGGGCTAGCCAAAAACAGTCAGTACTTC. It yields the protein CASKGLAKNSQYF.

The CDR3 sequence is CASPGTGPFCEQYF. CDR3 nucleotides: TGTGCCAGCCCCGGGACAGGGCCCTTTTGCGAGCAGTACTTC. V gene TRBV9 combines with J gene TRBJ2-7; 9 bases fit TRBD1. Germline CDR1 SGDLS, CDR2 YYNGEE. The length of the CDR3 is 14 residues. V shed 7 bases, J shed 6 bases, and the junction held 11 bases outside the gene matches.

The chain carries TRBV10-1 and TRBJ2-7; TRBD1 matches 9 bases. The ends lost 3 bases at V and 2 bases at J; junction bases unmatched: 17. This CDR3 has 19 residues. Germline V gene data show CDR1 as WNHNN and CDR2 as SYGVQD (reference sequence). The CDR3 spells CASSDRLRTGASSPYEQYF. The CDR3 bases are TGCGCCAGCAGTGATCGTCTTCGGACAGGGGCTAGTAGTCCCTACGAGCAGTACTTC.

This clone came up a few times. The chain employs TRBV12-1 and TRBJ2-5; the table gives TRBD2 as D, unverified against the DNA. TRBV12-1 is marked as a pseudogene. This CDR3 has 16 amino acids. This CDR3 reads CASSFATRTSGETQYF. As DNA, the CDR3 is TGTGCCAGCAGCTTTGCAACTAGGACTAGCGGAGAGACCCAGTACTTC.

The chain links TRBV29-1 to TRBJ2-5; no reliable D call. The germline gives CDR1 SQVTM, CDR2 ANQGSEA. With 4 bases removed from V and 5 bases from J, the gap between germline ends came to 8 bases. The CDR3 has 11 amino acids. The CDR3 here is CSVAIRETQYF. CDR3 nucleotides: TGCAGCGTTGCTATTCGGGAGACCCAGTACTTC.

J is TRBJ1-2 and V is TRBV6-1; no reliable D call. CDR1 and CDR2 from the germline V gene are MNHNS and SASEGT. V was trimmed by 1 base and J by 9 bases, leaving 12 bases between them. This CDR3 region has 13 residues. The CDR3 bases are TGTGCCAGCAGTGAAGGGAGAGCGAGGAGCTACACCTTC. Encoded protein: CASSEGRARSYTF.